The clone carrying this TCR beta chain turned up a few times. The antigen remains unidentified. The PCR ran on 60 Vbeta and 13 Jbeta primers. TCRdb's copy holds only in-frame clones and misses some; the assay was immunoSEQ multiplex PCR. The sample gives fewer than 250,000 clones, approximately 80% of which show up once; 1.3% to 1.5% is in the top ten. The data derive from a study of cytomegalovirus exposure and HLA in healthy donors. Study-wide results and limits: Associated with cytomegalovirus, according to the listing, were some 150 TCR beta chains.

V gave up 2 bases and J gave up 5 bases; unmatched junction bases: 3. Germline V gene lookup returns CDR1 LGHNA and CDR2 YNFKEQ. The CDR3 extends over 15 amino acids. This TCR was sampled from a girl between 5 and 17 years old in good health and CMV-seronegative. Sequencing was performed on PBMCs. V and J are TRBV4-2 and TRBJ2-2, with 9 bases fitting TRBD1. The CDR3 coding sequence is TGTGCCAGCAGCCAATGGACAGGGGATACCGGGGAGCTGTTTTTT. It codes for CASSQWTGDTGELFF.